This T cell receptor (beta chain) was sequenced for a study of Ad26.COV2.S vaccination and SARS-CoV-2 variants (dated by TCRdb to the early 2020s). Background for the entire study: Donors in the vaccine arm were drawn from COV1001, a phase I-IIa trial of Ad26.COV2.S in healthy adults that was multicentre, randomized, double-blind and placebo-controlled. Ad26.COV2.S was administered intramuscularly at 5 x 10^10 or 1 x 10^11 viral particles, either as a single shot or as two shots given 56 days apart. TCRbeta repertoire sequencing served as the tool for gauging how specific and how broad the SARS-CoV-2-reactive T cell receptors were following Ad26.COV2.S vaccination. The TCR-sequenced set comprised about 30 samples: around 20 Ad26.COV2.S vaccine recipients, 5 placebo recipients and 8 SARS-CoV-2 convalescent individuals. Trial participants were randomized into five groups of five: low-dose or high-dose Ad26.COV2.S given once or twice, or placebo on both occasions. Throughout the experiments and outcome assessment, investigators stayed blinded to trial group allocation.

The research as a whole found: Substantial breadth of spike-specific CD8+ and CD4+ T cell responses was reported after vaccination. Higher spike-specific TCR breadth was observed in Ad26.COV2.S recipients than in placebo recipients (P = 0.0014). It was noted by the authors that total T cell responses may have been underestimated by the TCR breadth and depth analyses. Non-spike TCR breadth was comparable between vaccine and placebo recipients, consistent with the vaccine containing only spike. Comparing responses between vaccine doses or regimens was not something the study was powered to do.

The CDR3 measures 16 amino acids from cysteine to phenylalanine. CDR3 DNA only is kept here, 48 bases in frame from base 1. The junction shows trimming of 4 bases on V and 0 bases on J, and the gene matches do not reach 5 bases of it. The germline V gene specifies KGHDR as CDR1 and SFDVKD as CDR2. This sample's treatment or condition label indicates: some 19 received Ad26.COV2.S at low or high dose, single or two shots; several received placebo; per-sample allocation not given. Repertoires of vaccine and placebo recipients were sequenced from samples taken on day 63 after the first injection. Cohort 1b enrolled around 24 adults aged 18-55 years at a single site in Boston, USA, between 29 July and 7 August 2020. Ad26.COV2.S was a replication-incompetent adenovirus type 26 vector that expressed a prefusion-stabilized SARS-CoV-2 spike protein derived from the original Wuhan strain. TCRbeta CDR3 regions were sequenced with the immunoSEQ Assay. After extraction, genomic DNA underwent amplification by bias-controlled multiplex PCR, followed by high-throughput sequencing. The study's processing was this. To quantify the absolute abundance of each unique TCRbeta CDR3 region, sequences were collapsed and filtered. T cell fraction was estimated by normalization of TCRbeta template counts to usable DNA, with usable DNA being measured through amplification of reference genes present in all nucleated cells. Repertoire TCRs were annotated as SARS-CoV-2-specific when V gene, CDR3 amino acid sequence and J gene were exactly matched to a known reactive TCR set. MIRA supplied the reference SARS-CoV-2 TCR set, which was filtered for enrichment in COVID-19-positive ImmuneCODE repertoires so that public or cross-reactive TCRs were removed. Based on the MIRA antigens, annotated TCRs were further analysed at the level of specific ORF or position within ORF. Breadth was defined as the number of annotated unique rearrangements divided by the total number of unique productive rearrangements, and depth was defined as the summed frequency of the annotated unique rearrangements. Group comparisons of TCR breadth used two-sided Wilcoxon rank-sum tests. As stored in TCRdb, this immuneACCESS dataset retains in-frame rearrangements with V and J assigned. A fraction of the clones does not appear; measured against another copy, unresolved V genes explain less than half of the discrepancy, and the remainder lacks a known reason. The V and J calls and clone size were taken over from that table, and D and trimming were inferred from the DNA. The sample table holds about 250,000 clones, of which over 75% were seen once. The ten largest clones add up to around 3.5% of the sample.

Turning to this clone: The antigen it recognizes is unknown. No qualities accompany the bases; no much larger clone lies one base away.

This specimen was peripheral blood, taken in a trial of Ad26.COV2.S vaccine versus placebo. The receptor was derived from a person between 18 and 59 years old who received the Ad26.COV2.S COVID-19 vaccine or a placebo. The chain couples TRBV24-1 to TRBJ1-2, with 9 bases aligning to TRBD1. The nucleotides read TGTGCCACCAGTGAGGGAAGGACAGGGGCTAACTATGGCTACACCTTC. It is translated as CATSEGRTGANYGYTF.